The 20 T cell receptor beta chains below all came from one sample that was sequenced in a study of cytomegalovirus exposure and HLA in healthy donors. PCR primers comprised 60 Vbeta and 13 Jbeta primers. Only in-frame clones appear in the TCRdb table, and some are missing; sequencing was by immunoSEQ multiplex PCR. The sample carries roughly 250,000 clones, 70% to 90% recorded once. Sequenced material: PBMCs. The receptor set was obtained from a woman between 40 and 50 years old in good health and CMV-seropositive.

The chain joins TRBV15 to TRBJ2-2, with 9 bases fitting TRBD1. The CDR3 has 17 residues. The trim removed 4 bases at V and 7 bases at J, leaving 13 bases unmatched. The germline gives CDR1 LNHNV, CDR2 YYDKDF (reference sequence). The DNA for the CDR3 is TGTGCCACCAGCAACGGGACAGGGATGACACGTAGCGGGGAGCTGTTTTTT. The encoded protein is CATSNGTGMTRSGELFF. Together with reference TRBV15 and TRBJ2-2, the CDR3 gives the full variable domain: DAMVIQNPRYQVTQFGKPVTLSCSQTLNHNVMYWYQQKSSQAPKLLFHYYDKDFNNEADTPDNFQSRRPNTSFCFLDIRSPGLGDTAMYLCATSNGTGMTRSGELFFGEGSRLTVL.

The chain recombines TRBV27 with TRBJ2-3; no firm D call. With 6 bases removed from V and 2 bases from J, the gap between germline ends came to 9 bases. Germline CDR1 and CDR2: MNHEY and SMNVEV (reference sequence). The CDR3 sequence is 13 residues long. CDR3 in DNA: TGTGCCAGCAGCGCGGCCAACACAGATACGCAGTATTTT. Translating gives CASSAANTDTQYF.

This clone was detected once. This sequence joins TRBV30 and TRBJ1-6, with D unresolved. The V gene lost 3 bases and the J gene lost 3 bases, with 6 bases spanning the gap. Germline V CDR1 and CDR2: GTSNPN, SVGIG (reference sequence). The CDR3 runs 13 residues. CDR3 protein: CAWRRDYNSPLHF. DNA of the CDR3: TGTGCCTGGAGGCGGGACTATAATTCACCCCTCCACTTT.

This clone was seen a handful of times. The J gene is TRBJ2-7, the V gene TRBV19; 7 nucleotides align to TRBD2. With 3 bases clipped from V and 2 bases from J, the junction kept 10 bases outside the gene matches. In germline, CDR1 is LNHDA, CDR2 SQIVND (reference sequence). The CDR3 length is 16 residues. The chain's CDR3 is CASSMGTAGTAYEQYF. In DNA, the CDR3 is TGTGCCAGTAGTATGGGCACAGCGGGGACGGCCTACGAGCAGTACTTC.

To note about this clone: Additional DNA sequences in this sample encode the identical CDR3. The chain is built from TRBV4-3 and TRBJ2-7; 12 nucleotides agree with TRBD2. With V trimmed by 1 base and J by 4 bases, 2 bases remained unmatched. In germline, CDR1 is LGHNA, CDR2 YSLEER. The CDR3 spans 15 residues. The CDR3 loop reads CASSQGTSGRYEQYF. The DNA for the CDR3 is TGCGCCAGCAGCCAAGGAACTAGCGGGAGGTACGAGCAGTACTTC.

The chain recombines TRBV19 with TRBJ2-7, with 9 bases that match TRBD1. The trim removed 7 bases at V and 5 bases at J, leaving 15 bases unmatched. Germline values: CDR1 LNHDA, CDR2 SQIVND (reference sequence). CDR3 length: 16 amino acids. CDR3: CASNPVAGQGWNEQYF. Written as DNA, the CDR3 is TGTGCCAGTAACCCCGTTGCGGGACAGGGATGGAACGAGCAGTACTTC.

The rearrangement joins TRBV2 to TRBJ2-5; TRBD1 aligns across 7 bases. Losses at the gene ends were 4 bases for V and 4 bases for J; bases not matched to a gene: 3. CDR1 is SNHLY, CDR2 FYNNEI, per germline. The CDR3 covers 13 residues. CDR3 bases: TGTGCCAGCAGTGTGCACAGGGGAGAGACCCAGTACTTC. Translated: CASSVHRGETQYF.

The genes are TRBV15 and TRBJ2-5; no clear D. The germline V and J ends were trimmed by 1 base and 5 bases, with 5 bases remaining between them. CDR3 length: 12 residues. In germline, CDR1 is LNHNV, CDR2 YYDKDF (reference sequence). The CDR3 here is CATSRGLETQYF. The CDR3 DNA is TGTGCCACCAGCAGAGGTCTGGAGACCCAGTACTTC.

The CDR3 protein is CASSYSGTGDYGYTF. In DNA form, the CDR3 reads TGTGCCAGCAGTTACTCGGGGACAGGAGACTATGGCTACACCTTC. The chain carries TRBV6-5 and TRBJ1-2, with 8 bases that match TRBD1. V shed 0 bases, J shed 3 bases, and the junction held 3 bases outside the gene matches. The CDR3 runs to 15 residues. In germline, CDR1 is MNHEY, CDR2 SVGAGI.

The rearrangement joins TRBV4-1 to TRBJ2-7; 7 nucleotides match TRBD1. This CDR3 has 13 residues. The ends lost 1 base at V and 6 bases at J; junction bases unmatched: 3. The germline V gene has CDR1 MGHRA and CDR2 YSYEKL. CDR3 in DNA: TGCGCCAGCAGCCAAGTGACAGGGTCCGAGCAGTACTTC. It codes for CASSQVTGSEQYF.

The rearrangement joins TRBV30 to TRBJ1-2; 10 bases align to TRBD1. This CDR3 is 14 amino acids long. Unmatched junction bases numbered 3, after V lost 0 bases and J lost 5 bases. Germline V gene data show CDR1 as GTSNPN and CDR2 as SVGIG (reference sequence). The CDR3 sequence is CAWSVRTGGYGYTF. The CDR3 region has the DNA TGTGCCTGGAGTGTTAGGACAGGGGGATATGGCTACACCTTC.

This clone was detected a few times. The gene calls are TRBV30 and TRBJ1-1, with D uncertain. Germline V gives CDR1 GTSNPN, CDR2 SVGIG (reference sequence). V lost 4 bases to trimming and J lost 0 bases, with 15 bases between them. The CDR3 extends over 15 amino acids. This chain's CDR3 is CAWNGGKSMNTEAFF. The CDR3 DNA is TGTGCCTGGAATGGCGGGAAATCGATGAACACTGAAGCTTTCTTT.

This clone was seen only a few times. The rearrangement joins TRBV11-3 to TRBJ2-7, with no clear D. CDR1 SGHNT and CDR2 YENEEA come from the germline V gene. The length of the CDR3 is 12 residues. V was cut by 5 bases and J by 4 bases, with 9 bases left in between. This CDR3 reads CASSRDGYEQYF. The CDR3 nucleotides are TGTGCCAGCAGCCGAGACGGGTACGAGCAGTACTTC.

The sample holds one count of this clone. The V call is TRBV7-9, the J call TRBJ1-5; D is possibly TRBD1 (5 bases). Germline CDR1 is SEHNR and CDR2 is FQNEAQ (reference sequence). V was trimmed by 1 base and J by 2 bases, leaving 12 bases between them. This CDR3 is 16 amino acids long. CDR3 nucleotide sequence: TGTGCCAGCAGCTTAGGGCAGGGAGGTGGCAATCAGCCCCAGCATTTT. It codes for CASSLGQGGGNQPQHF.

The chain has TRBV4-3 and TRBJ2-7, with 10 positions matching TRBD2. The CDR3 totals 17 residues. Trimming at V came to 1 base and at J to 7 bases, leaving 13 bases not matched to a gene. Per the germline V gene, CDR1 is LGHNA and CDR2 is YSLEER. The CDR3 nucleotides are TGCGCCAGCAGCCAAGCTTGGACTAGCGGACCCGGAGGAGAGCAGTACTTC. Translated: CASSQAWTSGPGGEQYF.

CDR3 residues: CASSEGGDRGLLANTEAFF. The CDR3 region has the DNA TGTGCCAGCAGTGAAGGTGGGGACAGGGGGCTACTAGCGAACACTGAAGCTTTCTTT. This chain joins TRBV2 and TRBJ1-1; TRBD1 matches at 12 bases. This CDR3 is 19 amino acids long. Trimming took 1 base from V and 1 from J; bases not matched to a gene: 10. Germline CDR1 is SNHLY and CDR2 is FYNNEI.

The gene calls are TRBV7-6 and TRBJ2-7; 9 bases match TRBD1. Per the germline V gene, CDR1 is SGHVS and CDR2 is FNYEAQ. The CDR3 runs 18 residues. V shed 1 base and J 2 bases; nucleotides not matched to a gene: 12. The CDR3 protein is CASSLVEGGTGLTYEQYF. CDR3 in DNA: TGTGCCAGCAGCTTAGTTGAGGGGGGGACAGGGCTTACCTACGAGCAGTACTTC.

This chain joins TRBV25-1 and TRBJ1-1; 11 positions match TRBD1. J was trimmed by 4 bases and V by 2 bases; bases with no gene match: 3. The CDR3 spans 15 residues. Germline V gene sequence: CDR1 MGHDK, CDR2 SYGVNS. DNA for the CDR3: TGTGCCAGCAGTGAAAGGGGACAGGGGGGCACTGAAGCTTTCTTT. Its protein product is CASSERGQGGTEAFF. The full variable domain, in which reference TRBV25-1 and TRBJ1-1 provide the parts outside the CDR3, is EADIYQTPRYLVIGTGKKITLECSQTMGHDKMYWYQQDPGMELHLIHYSYGVNSTEKGDLSSESTVSRIRTEHFPLTLESARPSHTSQYLCASSERGQGGTEAFFGQGTRLTVV.

The rearrangement uses TRBV7-3 and TRBJ2-1; 7 bases line up with TRBD2. Germline loops: CDR1 SGHTA, CDR2 FQGTGA. The CDR3 totals 15 residues. V lost 2 bases, J lost 8 bases, and 9 bases stayed unmatched. The CDR3 loop reads CASSLGGGPSDEQFF. The CDR3 nucleotides are TGTGCCAGCAGCTTAGGGGGAGGGCCGTCAGATGAGCAGTTCTTC.

The chain joins TRBV7-6 to TRBJ2-1; TRBD1 is a possible D gene (6 bases). The CDR3 covers 16 residues. From germline, CDR1 is SGHVS and CDR2 FNYEAQ. Between the trimmed V and J ends, which lost 2 bases and 9 bases, there was a span of 20 bases. CDR3 in DNA: TGTGCCAGCAGCTTAATGGGCCAGGGGCTGATCGCTGAGCAGTTCTTC. It translates to CASSLMGQGLIAEQFF.